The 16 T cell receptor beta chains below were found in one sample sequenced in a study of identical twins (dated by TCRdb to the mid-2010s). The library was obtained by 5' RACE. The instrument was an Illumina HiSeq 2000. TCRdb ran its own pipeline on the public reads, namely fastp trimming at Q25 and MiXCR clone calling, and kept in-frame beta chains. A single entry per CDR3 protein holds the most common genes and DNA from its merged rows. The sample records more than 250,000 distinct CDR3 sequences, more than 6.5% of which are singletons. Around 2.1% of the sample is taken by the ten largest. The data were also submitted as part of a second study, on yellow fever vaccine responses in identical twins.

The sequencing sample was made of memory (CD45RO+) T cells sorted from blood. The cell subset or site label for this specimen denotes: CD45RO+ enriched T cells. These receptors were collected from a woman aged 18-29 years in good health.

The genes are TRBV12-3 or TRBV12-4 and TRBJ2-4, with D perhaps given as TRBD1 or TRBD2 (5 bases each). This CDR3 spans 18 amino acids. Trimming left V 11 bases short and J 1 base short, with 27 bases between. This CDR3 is CAFSLARQTQKAKNIQYF. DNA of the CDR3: TGTGCCTTCAGTTTAGCGAGACAGACTCAAAAGGCCAAAAACATTCAGTACTTC.

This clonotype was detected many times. The CDR3 DNA reads as TGTGCCAGCAGTGCGGCACGGGAGACCCAGTACTTC. It codes for CASSAARETQYF. The chain uses TRBV12-3 or TRBV12-4 and TRBJ2-5; no definite D call. Trimming took off 5 bases at V and 5 bases at J, with 9 bases between the two ends. There are 12 residues in the CDR3.

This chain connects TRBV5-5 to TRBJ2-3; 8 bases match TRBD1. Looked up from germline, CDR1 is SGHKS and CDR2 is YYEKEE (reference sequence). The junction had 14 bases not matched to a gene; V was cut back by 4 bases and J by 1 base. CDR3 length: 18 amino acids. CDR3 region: CASSEGQEGLWGTDTQYF. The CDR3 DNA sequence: TGTGCCAGCAGCGAGGGACAGGAGGGTCTCTGGGGCACAGATACGCAGTATTTT.

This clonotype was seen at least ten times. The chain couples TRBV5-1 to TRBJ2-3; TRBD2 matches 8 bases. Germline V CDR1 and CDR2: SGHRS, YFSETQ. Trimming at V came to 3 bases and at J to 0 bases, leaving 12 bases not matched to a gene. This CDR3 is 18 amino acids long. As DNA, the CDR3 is TGCGCCAGCAGCTACTCCGGGACTAGGGGCTCTAGCACAGATACGCAGTATTTT. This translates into CASSYSGTRGSSTDTQYF.

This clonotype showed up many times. In DNA form, the CDR3 reads TGTGCCAGTAGTCGGGTCGGGACAAGTAACAATGAGCAGTTCTTC. Translating it yields CASSRVGTSNNEQFF. The chain uses TRBV19 and TRBJ2-1; TRBD1 might be the D (6 bases). The V gene lost 5 bases and the J gene lost 5 bases, with 16 bases spanning the gap. Per the germline V gene, CDR1 is LNHDA and CDR2 is SQIVND (reference sequence). CDR3 size: 15 residues. The variable domain in full, with the rest retrieved from reference TRBV19 and TRBJ2-1, is DGGITQSPKYLFRKEGQNVTLSCEQNLNHDAMYWYRQDPGQGLRLIYYSQIVNDFQKGDIAEGYSVSREKKESFPLTVTSAQKNPTAFYLCASSRVGTSNNEQFFGPGTRLTVL.

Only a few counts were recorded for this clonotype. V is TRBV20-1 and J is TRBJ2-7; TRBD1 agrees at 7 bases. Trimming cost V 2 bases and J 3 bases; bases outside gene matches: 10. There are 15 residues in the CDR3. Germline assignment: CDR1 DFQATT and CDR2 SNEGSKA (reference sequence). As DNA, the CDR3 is TGCAGTGCTAGACCCAGGATCAGACAGGGCTACGAGCAGTACGTC. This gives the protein CSARPRIRQGYEQYV.

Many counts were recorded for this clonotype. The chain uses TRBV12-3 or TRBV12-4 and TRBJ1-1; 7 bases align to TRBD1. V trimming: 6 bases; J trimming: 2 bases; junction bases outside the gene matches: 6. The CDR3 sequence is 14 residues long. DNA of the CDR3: TGTGCCAGCAGGAAGGACAGGCACAACACTGAAGCTTTCTTT. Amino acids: CASRKDRHNTEAFF.

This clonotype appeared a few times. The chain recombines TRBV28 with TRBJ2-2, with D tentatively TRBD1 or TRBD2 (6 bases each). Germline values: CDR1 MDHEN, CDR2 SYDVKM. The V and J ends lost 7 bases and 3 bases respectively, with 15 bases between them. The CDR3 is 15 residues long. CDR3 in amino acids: CASKGGQADTGELFF. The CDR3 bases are TGTGCCAGCAAGGGGGGTCAGGCGGACACCGGGGAGCTGTTTTTT.

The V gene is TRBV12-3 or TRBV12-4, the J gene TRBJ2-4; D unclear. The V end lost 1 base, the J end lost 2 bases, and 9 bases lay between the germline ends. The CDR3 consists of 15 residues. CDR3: CASSLENPPKNIQYF. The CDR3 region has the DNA TGTGCCAGCAGTTTAGAGAACCCACCCAAAAACATTCAGTACTTC.

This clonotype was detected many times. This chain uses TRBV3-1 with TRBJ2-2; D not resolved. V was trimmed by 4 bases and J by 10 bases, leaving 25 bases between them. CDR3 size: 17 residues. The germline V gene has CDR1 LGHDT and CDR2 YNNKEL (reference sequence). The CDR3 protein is CASSRGTGTLTPSELFF. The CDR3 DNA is TGTGCCAGCAGCCGTGGCACGGGCACCTTAACACCGTCGGAGCTGTTTTTT.

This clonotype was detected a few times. Here the CDR3 reads CASSHLGLIDEQYF. The CDR3, as DNA: TGTGCCAGCAGCCACCTGGGACTAATCGACGAGCAGTACTTC. This chain links TRBV3-1 with TRBJ2-7; 7 bases are a match to TRBD2. The V segment lost 3 bases and the J segment 5 bases; nucleotides outside the gene matches: 7. Germline CDR1 LGHDT, CDR2 YNNKEL (reference sequence). CDR3 size: 14 residues.

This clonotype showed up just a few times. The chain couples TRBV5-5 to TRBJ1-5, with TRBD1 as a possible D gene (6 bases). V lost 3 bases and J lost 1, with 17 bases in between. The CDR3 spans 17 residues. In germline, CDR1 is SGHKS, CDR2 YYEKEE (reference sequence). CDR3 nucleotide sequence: TGTGCCAGCAGCTCAACCAGGGGATCAGGGAGCAATCAGCCCCAGCATTTT. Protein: CASSSTRGSGSNQPQHF. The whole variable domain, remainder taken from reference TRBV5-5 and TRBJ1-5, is DAGVTQSPTHLIKTRGQQVTLRCSPISGHKSVSWYQQVLGQGPQFIFQYYEKEERGRGNFPDRFSARQFPNYSSELNVNALLLGDSALYLCASSSTRGSGSNQPQHFGDGTRLSIL.

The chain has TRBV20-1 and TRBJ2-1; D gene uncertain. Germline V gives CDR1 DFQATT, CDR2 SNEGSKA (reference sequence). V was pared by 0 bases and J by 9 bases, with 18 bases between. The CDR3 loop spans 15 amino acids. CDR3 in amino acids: CSARDPAGYFVEQFF. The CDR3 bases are TGCAGTGCTAGAGATCCAGCAGGATACTTCGTTGAGCAGTTCTTC.

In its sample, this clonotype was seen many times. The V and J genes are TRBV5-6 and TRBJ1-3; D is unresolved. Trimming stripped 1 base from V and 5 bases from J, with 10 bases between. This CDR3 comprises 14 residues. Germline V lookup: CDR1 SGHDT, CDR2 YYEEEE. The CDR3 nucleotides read TGTGCCAGCAGCTTGACACTGGACCGAAACACCATATATTTT. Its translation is CASSLTLDRNTIYF.

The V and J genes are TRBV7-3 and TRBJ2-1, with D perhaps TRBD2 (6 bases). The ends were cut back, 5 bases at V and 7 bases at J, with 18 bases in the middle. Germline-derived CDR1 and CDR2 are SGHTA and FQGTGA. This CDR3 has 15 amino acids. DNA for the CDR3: TGTGCCAGCAGCCCGGGACTTCACAGCCGGAATGAGCAGTTCTTC. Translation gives CASSPGLHSRNEQFF.

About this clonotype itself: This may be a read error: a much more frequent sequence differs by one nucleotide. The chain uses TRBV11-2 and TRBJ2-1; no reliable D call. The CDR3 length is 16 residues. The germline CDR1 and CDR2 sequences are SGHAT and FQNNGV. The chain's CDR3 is CGSSRPGVRIFNEQFF. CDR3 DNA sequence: TGTGGCAGCAGCCGACCAGGAGTCCGAATATTCAATGAGCAGTTCTTC.